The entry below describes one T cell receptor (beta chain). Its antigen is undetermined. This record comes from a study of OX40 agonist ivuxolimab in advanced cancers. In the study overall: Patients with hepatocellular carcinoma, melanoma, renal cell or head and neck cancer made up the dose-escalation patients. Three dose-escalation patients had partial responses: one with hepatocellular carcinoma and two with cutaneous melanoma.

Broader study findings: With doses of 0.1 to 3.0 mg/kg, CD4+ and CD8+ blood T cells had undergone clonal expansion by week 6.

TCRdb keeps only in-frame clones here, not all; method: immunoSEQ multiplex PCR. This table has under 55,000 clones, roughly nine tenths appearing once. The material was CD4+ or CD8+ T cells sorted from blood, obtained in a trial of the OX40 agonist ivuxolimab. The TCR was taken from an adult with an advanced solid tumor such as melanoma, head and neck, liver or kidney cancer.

The CDR3 loop is CATLQRDSTDTQYF. Here the CDR3 DNA reads TGTGCCACCCTCCAACGGGACAGCACAGATACGCAGTATTTT. This chain links TRBV10-3 with TRBJ2-3; possibly TRBD1 or TRBD2 for D (5 bases each). Germline CDR1 ENHRY, CDR2 SYGVKD. Deletions cut 10 bases from V and 0 bases from J, with 14 bases between. The CDR3 has 14 residues.